A selection of T cell receptor beta chains follows, all from one sample in a study of persistence of HIV-infected CD4 T cells. Generated by immunoSEQ multiplex PCR, the TCRdb table keeps only in-frame clones and is missing some. The sample lists more than 30,000 clones, roughly 70% occurring once. Their target antigens are unknown. The source was CD4+ T cells sorted from PBMCs after roughly 20-hour stimulation, collected from a patient who received antiretroviral therapy. These receptors originate from an adult man with HIV who was CMV-seropositive. Each CDR3 is given with its conserved first and last residue. Each record gives: CDR3 length, clone size, V gene, J gene, D gene, CDR3 protein, CDR3 DNA. D genes are given only for firm matches. Size values are once, few and many counts, or a class for expanded clones, and some rows have none.

cdr3_length: 12
clone_size: -
v_call: TRBV6-5
j_call: TRBJ2-7
d_call: TRBD1
cdr3_aa: CASEGQTYEQYF
cdr3_nt: TGTGCCAGTGAGGGACAGACCTACGAGCAGTACTTC

cdr3_length: 15
clone_size: few
v_call: TRBV6-1
j_call: TRBJ2-6
d_call: -
cdr3_aa: CASSEFKTGANVLTF
cdr3_nt: TGTGCCAGCAGTGAATTCAAAACTGGGGCCAACGTCCTGACTTTC

cdr3_length: 12
clone_size: once
v_call: TRBV28
j_call: TRBJ2-1
d_call: -
cdr3_aa: CASRTSANEQFF
cdr3_nt: TGTGCCAGCAGGACAAGCGCGAATGAGCAGTTCTTC

cdr3_length: 12
clone_size: few
v_call: TRBV19
j_call: TRBJ1-2
d_call: -
cdr3_aa: CASRGDGYGYTF
cdr3_nt: TGTGCCAGTAGGGGGGACGGCTATGGCTACACCTTC

cdr3_length: 15
clone_size: -
v_call: TRBV19
j_call: TRBJ2-1
d_call: -
cdr3_aa: CASSPQAQGIYEQFF
cdr3_nt: TGTGCCAGTAGTCCCCAGGCACAAGGGATCTATGAGCAGTTCTTC

cdr3_length: 12
clone_size: -
v_call: TRBV6-5
j_call: TRBJ1-5
d_call: -
cdr3_aa: CASRPLGGSQHF
cdr3_nt: TGTGCCAGCAGGCCATTGGGGGGTTCCCAGCATTTT

cdr3_length: 18
clone_size: -
v_call: TRBV4-1
j_call: TRBJ2-6
d_call: -
cdr3_aa: CASSQDGAGSSGANVLTF
cdr3_nt: TGCGCCAGCAGCCAAGATGGGGCAGGCTCCTCTGGGGCCAACGTCCTGACTTTC

cdr3_length: 16
clone_size: -
v_call: TRBV28
j_call: TRBJ2-7
d_call: -
cdr3_aa: CASSLWGIRDSYEQYF
cdr3_nt: TGTGCCAGCAGTTTATGGGGCATAAGGGACTCTTACGAGCAGTACTTC

cdr3_length: 14
clone_size: once
v_call: TRBV10-1
j_call: TRBJ2-1
d_call: TRBD2
cdr3_aa: CASSERLAGSEQFF
cdr3_nt: TGCGCCAGCAGTGAACGGCTAGCGGGGAGTGAGCAGTTCTTC

cdr3_length: 17
clone_size: -
v_call: TRBV11-2
j_call: TRBJ1-3
d_call: -
cdr3_aa: CASSLGGLSGTGNTIYF
cdr3_nt: TGTGCCAGCAGCTTAGGAGGGCTCTCGGGGACTGGAAACACCATATATTTT

cdr3_length: 15
clone_size: few
v_call: TRBV5-1
j_call: TRBJ1-3
d_call: -
cdr3_aa: CASSVPTATGNTIYF
cdr3_nt: TGCGCCAGCAGCGTCCCAACGGCGACTGGAAACACCATATATTTT

cdr3_length: 15
clone_size: few
v_call: TRBV19
j_call: TRBJ2-7
d_call: -
cdr3_aa: CASSPGGLSFNEQYF
cdr3_nt: TGTGCCAGTAGTCCGGGGGGCCTGAGTTTCAACGAGCAGTACTTC

cdr3_length: 16
clone_size: few
v_call: TRBV3-1/TRBV3-2
j_call: TRBJ2-3
d_call: TRBD2
cdr3_aa: CASSLYLAGGTDTQYF
cdr3_nt: TGTGCCAGCAGCCTCTATCTAGCGGGGGGCACAGATACGCAGTATTTT

cdr3_length: 12
clone_size: -
v_call: TRBV7-9
j_call: TRBJ1-5
d_call: -
cdr3_aa: CASSRSNQPQHF
cdr3_nt: TGTGCCAGCAGCCGGAGCAATCAGCCCCAGCATTTT

cdr3_length: 18
clone_size: -
v_call: TRBV6-1
j_call: TRBJ2-1
d_call: TRBD1
cdr3_aa: CASSGLPGQGSKHNEQFF
cdr3_nt: TGTGCCAGCAGTGGCCTGCCGGGACAGGGAAGTAAACACAATGAGCAGTTCTTC

cdr3_length: 16
clone_size: -
v_call: TRBV6-2/TRBV6-3
j_call: TRBJ1-3
d_call: -
cdr3_aa: CASSLRDASSGNTIYF
cdr3_nt: TGTGCCAGCAGCCTTCGGGACGCTAGCTCTGGAAACACCATATATTTT

cdr3_length: 15
clone_size: -
v_call: TRBV7-6
j_call: TRBJ2-2
d_call: TRBD2
cdr3_aa: CASSLGPGGTGELFF
cdr3_nt: TGTGCCAGCAGCTTGGGACCGGGGGGAACCGGGGAGCTGTTTTTT

cdr3_length: 14
clone_size: -
v_call: TRBV19
j_call: TRBJ1-5
d_call: -
cdr3_aa: CASSNGYNNQPQHF
cdr3_nt: TGTGCCAGTAGTAATGGTTATAACAATCAGCCCCAGCATTTT

cdr3_length: 12
clone_size: -
v_call: TRBV19
j_call: TRBJ2-3
d_call: TRBD1
cdr3_aa: CASSLDRGPEYF
cdr3_nt: TGTGCCAGTAGTCTCGACAGGGGCCCAGAGTATTTT

cdr3_length: 15
clone_size: -
v_call: TRBV6-5
j_call: TRBJ1-3
d_call: -
cdr3_aa: CASSYSKGAGNTIYF
cdr3_nt: TGTGCCAGCAGTTACTCCAAGGGAGCCGGAAACACCATATATTTT

cdr3_length: 16
clone_size: once
v_call: TRBV27
j_call: TRBJ1-1
d_call: -
cdr3_aa: CASSLRGTTAHNEAFF
cdr3_nt: TGTGCCAGCAGTTTACGTGGGACAACCGCGCACAACGAAGCTTTCTTT

cdr3_length: 15
clone_size: -
v_call: TRBV6-1
j_call: TRBJ1-5
d_call: -
cdr3_aa: CASSEGQAPGQPQHF
cdr3_nt: TGTGCCAGCAGTGAAGGGCAGGCCCCAGGTCAGCCCCAGCATTTT

cdr3_length: 16
clone_size: -
v_call: TRBV28
j_call: TRBJ1-4
d_call: -
cdr3_aa: CASRPLLQATNEKLFF
cdr3_nt: TGTGCCAGCAGGCCCCTCTTACAAGCAACTAATGAAAAACTGTTTTTT

cdr3_length: 15
clone_size: -
v_call: TRBV19
j_call: TRBJ2-6
d_call: -
cdr3_aa: CASTATGSGANVLTF
cdr3_nt: TGTGCCAGTACGGCGACAGGCTCTGGGGCCAACGTCCTGACTTTC

cdr3_length: 14
clone_size: -
v_call: TRBV18
j_call: TRBJ2-1
d_call: TRBD1
cdr3_aa: CASSPNNRGNEQFF
cdr3_nt: TGTGCCAGCTCACCAAATAACAGGGGAAATGAGCAGTTCTTC

cdr3_length: 16
clone_size: -
v_call: TRBV3-1/TRBV3-2
j_call: TRBJ1-2
d_call: TRBD1
cdr3_aa: CASSPQDRALNYGYTF
cdr3_nt: TGTGCCAGCAGCCCGCAGGACAGGGCCCTTAACTATGGCTACACCTTC

cdr3_length: 15
clone_size: once
v_call: TRBV6-6
j_call: TRBJ1-3
d_call: TRBD1
cdr3_aa: CASRSGTGSGNTIYF
cdr3_nt: TGTGCCAGCAGATCCGGGACAGGCTCTGGAAACACCATATATTTT

cdr3_length: 14
clone_size: -
v_call: TRBV5-1
j_call: TRBJ1-4
d_call: -
cdr3_aa: CASTVEATNEKLFF
cdr3_nt: TGCGCCAGCACGGTAGAGGCAACTAATGAAAAACTGTTTTTT

cdr3_length: 16
clone_size: -
v_call: TRBV7-2
j_call: TRBJ2-7
d_call: -
cdr3_aa: CASSPRWGGAGNEQYF
cdr3_nt: TGTGCCAGCAGCCCCCGATGGGGGGGGGCGGGAAACGAGCAGTACTTC

cdr3_length: 15
clone_size: medium-sized
v_call: TRBV5-6
j_call: TRBJ2-7
d_call: TRBD2
cdr3_aa: CASSLLREGSHEQYF
cdr3_nt: TGTGCCAGCAGCTTGTTAAGGGAGGGCTCCCACGAGCAGTACTTC

cdr3_length: 15
clone_size: few
v_call: TRBV10-2
j_call: TRBJ2-3
d_call: TRBD1
cdr3_aa: CASGEDRDGTDTQYF
cdr3_nt: TGCGCCAGCGGAGAGGACAGGGACGGCACAGATACGCAGTATTTT

cdr3_length: 15
clone_size: few
v_call: TRBV18
j_call: TRBJ2-7
d_call: TRBD1
cdr3_aa: CASSLGQGAFYEQYF
cdr3_nt: TGTGCCAGCTCCCTCGGACAGGGGGCTTTCTACGAGCAGTACTTC

cdr3_length: 15
clone_size: -
v_call: TRBV6-5
j_call: TRBJ1-2
d_call: TRBD1
cdr3_aa: CASSLVDRGLYGYTF
cdr3_nt: TGTGCCAGCAGCCTGGTGGACAGGGGGCTCTATGGCTACACCTTC

cdr3_length: 16
clone_size: -
v_call: TRBV5-1
j_call: TRBJ2-1
d_call: TRBD2
cdr3_aa: CASSLGGLAGYNEQFF
cdr3_nt: TGCGCCAGCAGCTTGGGGGGACTAGCCGGCTACAATGAGCAGTTCTTC

cdr3_length: 14
clone_size: few
v_call: TRBV5-1
j_call: TRBJ1-1
d_call: -
cdr3_aa: CASSLAAANTEAFF
cdr3_nt: TGCGCCAGCAGCTTGGCGGCAGCGAACACTGAAGCTTTCTTT

cdr3_length: 15
clone_size: -
v_call: TRBV2
j_call: TRBJ1-1
d_call: -
cdr3_aa: CASSERQPNWTEAFF
cdr3_nt: TGTGCCAGCAGTGAACGACAGCCGAACTGGACTGAAGCTTTCTTT

cdr3_length: 15
clone_size: -
v_call: TRBV6-5
j_call: TRBJ1-5
d_call: -
cdr3_aa: CASRPRGRGGQPQHF
cdr3_nt: TGTGCCAGCAGGCCCCGGGGCAGGGGTGGCCAGCCCCAGCATTTT

cdr3_length: 16
clone_size: -
v_call: TRBV5-1
j_call: TRBJ1-3
d_call: -
cdr3_aa: CASSLAPDPSGNTIYF
cdr3_nt: TGCGCCAGCAGCTTGGCCCCGGACCCCTCTGGAAACACCATATATTTT

cdr3_length: 12
clone_size: -
v_call: TRBV18
j_call: TRBJ2-7
d_call: -
cdr3_aa: CASSPRGGEQYF
cdr3_nt: TGTGCCAGCTCACCACGCGGAGGCGAGCAGTACTTC

cdr3_length: 11
clone_size: -
v_call: TRBV10-3
j_call: TRBJ1-1
d_call: -
cdr3_aa: CAISENTEAFF
cdr3_nt: TGTGCCATCAGTGAGAACACTGAAGCTTTCTTT

cdr3_length: 15
clone_size: -
v_call: TRBV24-1
j_call: TRBJ1-5
d_call: TRBD1
cdr3_aa: CATSEGQGINQPQHF
cdr3_nt: TGTGCCACCAGTGAGGGACAGGGAATAAATCAGCCCCAGCATTTT

cdr3_length: 15
clone_size: -
v_call: TRBV10-2
j_call: TRBJ2-7
d_call: -
cdr3_aa: CASSESGLGTYEQYF
cdr3_nt: TGCGCCAGCAGTGAGTCAGGGTTGGGGACCTACGAGCAGTACTTC

cdr3_length: 15
clone_size: few
v_call: TRBV9
j_call: TRBJ2-2
d_call: TRBD1
cdr3_aa: CASSARDRGTGELFF
cdr3_nt: TGTGCCAGCAGCGCTCGGGACAGGGGTACCGGGGAGCTGTTTTTT

cdr3_length: 12
clone_size: -
v_call: TRBV9
j_call: TRBJ1-2
d_call: -
cdr3_aa: CASSVVEGSYTF
cdr3_nt: TGTGCCAGCAGCGTAGTAGAGGGTAGCTACACCTTC

cdr3_length: 12
clone_size: -
v_call: TRBV19
j_call: TRBJ1-5
d_call: -
cdr3_aa: CASSPHEQPQHF
cdr3_nt: TGTGCCAGTAGTCCTCATGAACAGCCCCAGCATTTT

cdr3_length: 18
clone_size: -
v_call: TRBV5-5
j_call: TRBJ2-7
d_call: TRBD1
cdr3_aa: CASSPRHVDRDRGFEQYF
cdr3_nt: TGTGCCAGCAGCCCAAGGCATGTGGACCGGGACAGGGGATTTGAGCAGTACTTC

cdr3_length: 13
clone_size: -
v_call: TRBV7-6
j_call: TRBJ1-3
d_call: -
cdr3_aa: CASSPLAGNTIYF
cdr3_nt: TGTGCCAGCAGCCCCTTAGCGGGAAACACCATATATTTT

cdr3_length: 15
clone_size: -
v_call: TRBV10-3
j_call: TRBJ2-3
d_call: TRBD2
cdr3_aa: CAISRGAGVGDTQYF
cdr3_nt: TGTGCCATCAGCCGAGGAGCGGGGGTTGGAGATACGCAGTATTTT

cdr3_length: 14
clone_size: -
v_call: TRBV15
j_call: TRBJ2-7
d_call: TRBD1
cdr3_aa: CATSSQAGGYEQYF
cdr3_nt: TGTGCCACCAGCTCCCAGGCAGGGGGCTACGAGCAGTACTTC

cdr3_length: 17
clone_size: -
v_call: TRBV10-3
j_call: TRBJ1-3
d_call: TRBD1
cdr3_aa: CAISEAVRGVSGNTIYF
cdr3_nt: TGTGCCATCAGTGAGGCCGTCAGGGGGGTCTCTGGAAACACCATATATTTT

cdr3_length: 13
clone_size: -
v_call: TRBV19
j_call: TRBJ1-5
d_call: -
cdr3_aa: CASAPGHNQPQHF
cdr3_nt: TGTGCCAGTGCCCCCGGGCATAACCAGCCCCAGCATTTT

cdr3_length: 15
clone_size: -
v_call: TRBV6-5
j_call: TRBJ1-3
d_call: -
cdr3_aa: CASSYSDGSGNTIYF
cdr3_nt: TGTGCCAGCAGTTACTCGGACGGCTCTGGAAACACCATATATTTT

cdr3_length: 15
clone_size: -
v_call: TRBV25-1
j_call: TRBJ1-5
d_call: -
cdr3_aa: CASSAVGGVNQPQHF
cdr3_nt: TGTGCCAGCAGTGCCGTGGGAGGGGTCAATCAGCCCCAGCATTTT

cdr3_length: 21
clone_size: -
v_call: TRBV2
j_call: TRBJ2-3
d_call: TRBD2
cdr3_aa: CASSEPRTSGGLHFSTDTQYF
cdr3_nt: TGTGCCAGCAGTGAACCTCGGACTAGCGGGGGCCTCCATTTTAGCACAGATACGCAGTATTTT

cdr3_length: 17
clone_size: -
v_call: TRBV25-1
j_call: TRBJ2-3
d_call: -
cdr3_aa: CASSGGMGRGSTDTQYF
cdr3_nt: TGTGCCAGCAGTGGAGGTATGGGGCGGGGCTCCACAGATACGCAGTATTTT

cdr3_length: 15
clone_size: -
v_call: TRBV15
j_call: TRBJ2-7
d_call: -
cdr3_aa: CATSIRAGEGYEQYF
cdr3_nt: TGTGCCACCAGCATCCGGGCAGGGGAGGGCTACGAGCAGTACTTC

cdr3_length: 17
clone_size: -
v_call: TRBV6-2/TRBV6-3
j_call: TRBJ2-2
d_call: -
cdr3_aa: CASSLGQTLLRTGELFF
cdr3_nt: TGTGCCAGCAGCCTAGGACAGACCCTCTTGAGGACCGGGGAGCTGTTTTTT

cdr3_length: 15
clone_size: few
v_call: TRBV7-2
j_call: TRBJ2-7
d_call: -
cdr3_aa: CASSPDGTSSYEQYF
cdr3_nt: TGTGCCAGCAGCCCCGACGGTACGAGCTCCTACGAGCAGTACTTC

cdr3_length: 14
clone_size: -
v_call: TRBV19
j_call: TRBJ1-5
d_call: -
cdr3_aa: CASSRDKGPQPQHF
cdr3_nt: TGTGCCAGTAGCCGGGACAAGGGGCCTCAGCCCCAGCATTTT

cdr3_length: 14
clone_size: -
v_call: TRBV5-1
j_call: TRBJ2-1
d_call: TRBD1
cdr3_aa: CASSYYTGVSEQFF
cdr3_nt: TGCGCCAGCAGCTATTATACAGGGGTCAGTGAGCAGTTCTTC